Each of the 11 T cell receptor beta chains below was sequenced from the same sample in a study of T cell repertoires in cytomegalovirus infection (dated by TCRdb to between 2018 and 2021). The sequencer was an Illumina HiSeq 1500. The public reads were reprocessed in TCRdb via fastp at Q25 and MiXCR, keeping in-frame beta chains. Every CDR3 protein is listed once, alongside the most common genes and DNA of its rows. The sample has some 440,000 distinct CDR3 sequences on record, roughly 30% of them singletons. Of the sample, about 13% falls within the top ten clones. The sequencing input was PBMCs. The receptors originated from a human donor in good health (CMV status not recorded). Some clones in this sample may be carry-over from other donors' samples.

The chain recombines TRBV10-1 with TRBJ1-1, with 8 bases that match TRBD1. CDR1 is WNHNN, CDR2 SYGVQD, per germline (reference sequence). The J segment lost 5 bases and the V segment lost 2 bases, leaving 4 bases of the junction unmatched. The CDR3 totals 14 residues. CDR3 in DNA: TGCGCCAGCAGTGAGACAGGGGGTTATACTGAAGCTTTCTTT. Protein product: CASSETGGYTEAFF.

The rearrangement joins TRBV6-5 to TRBJ1-2; D ambiguous. V lost 6 bases, J lost 4 bases, and 12 bases lay in between. This CDR3 region has 13 residues. Germline V lookup: CDR1 MNHEY, CDR2 SVGAGI. Written as DNA, the CDR3 is TGTGCCAGCAGCCTAGGGAACGGCTATGGCTACACCTTC. It encodes CASSLGNGYGYTF.

The chain joins TRBV12-3 or TRBV12-4 to TRBJ1-1; 9 bases agree with TRBD1. V lost 5 bases and J lost 2; bases outside the gene matches: 6. This CDR3 spans 15 amino acids. The CDR3 is CASSPRDRDNTEAFF. CDR3 DNA sequence: TGTGCCAGCAGTCCCAGGGACAGGGATAACACTGAAGCTTTCTTT.

The gene calls are TRBV20-1 and TRBJ2-1, with 9 bases identical to TRBD2. V lost 1 base and J lost 4; bases outside the gene matches: 5. There are 15 residues in the CDR3. Germline loops: CDR1 DFQATT, CDR2 SNEGSKA (reference sequence). The CDR3 DNA reads as TGCAGTGCTAGAGCGGGCGGGGGGGCTTACAATGAGCAGTTCTTC. Encoded protein: CSARAGGGAYNEQFF.

This clonotype occurred a few times. The chain carries TRBV12-5 and TRBJ2-1; tentatively, D is TRBD1 (5 bases). Looked up from germline, CDR1 is LGHNT and CDR2 is FRNRAP. Trimming pared 1 base from V and 0 bases from J, leaving 13 bases between. The CDR3 has 17 amino acids. CDR3 sequence: CASGLGLQGSSYNEQFF. The CDR3 region has the DNA TGTGCTAGTGGTTTGGGCCTTCAGGGAAGCTCCTACAATGAGCAGTTCTTC.

The rearrangement uses TRBV12-3 or TRBV12-4 and TRBJ2-7, with 12 nucleotides matching TRBD2. The V gene end was trimmed by 7 bases and the J gene end by 6 bases; junction bases not matched to a gene: 10. This CDR3 is built from 15 residues. The CDR3 loop is CASTSTSGGVGEQYF. The CDR3 DNA reads TGTGCCAGCACCTCGACTAGCGGGGGAGTAGGCGAGCAGTACTTC.

This chain joins TRBV7-2 and TRBJ2-7, with 9 bases lining up with TRBD1. Germline lookup yields CDR1 SGHTA and CDR2 FQGNSA. CDR3 length equals 15 residues. With 5 bases clipped from V and 4 bases from J, the junction kept 9 bases outside the gene matches. For the CDR3, the DNA is TGTGCCAGCAGCAACAGGACAGGGGCCAATTACGAGCAGTACTTC. Translating it yields CASSNRTGANYEQYF.

The chain joins TRBV6-1 to TRBJ2-7; 9 bases line up with TRBD2. V shed 6 bases, J shed 6 bases, and the junction held 12 bases outside the gene matches. The CDR3 length is 15 residues. Germline V gene lookup returns CDR1 MNHNS and CDR2 SASEGT. The CDR3 nucleotides read TGTGCCAGCAGCCGCCCCGGGACTAGCACCCGCGAGCAGTACTTC. It encodes CASSRPGTSTREQYF.

On this clonotype: The junction departs from the called germline gene at one end, perhaps through a read error. The chain has TRBV15 and TRBJ2-2; no clear D gene. The germline CDR1 and CDR2 sequences are LNHNV and YYDKDF (reference sequence). This CDR3 is 11 amino acids long. The CDR3 protein is CATSHTVELFF. As DNA, the CDR3 is TGTGCCACTAGTCACACCGTGGAGCTGTTTTTT.

This clonotype was seen only a few times. The V and J genes are TRBV19 and TRBJ1-5; no reliable D call. Germline-derived CDR1 and CDR2 are LNHDA and SQIVND (reference sequence). The CDR3 totals 15 residues. The V end was cut by 7 bases, the J end by 6 bases, with 19 bases between. DNA for the CDR3: TGTGCCAGTAAATCAGTAGGCTTTGACGGTCAGCCCCAGCATTTT. Translated, it gives CASKSVGFDGQPQHF.

The sample holds a few counts of this clonotype. The CDR3: CASSSTRNSYNEQFF. The CDR3 DNA reads TGTGCCAGCAGTAGTACACGGAACTCCTACAATGAGCAGTTCTTC. The chain joins TRBV12-3 or TRBV12-4 to TRBJ2-1, with D uncertain. This CDR3 contains 15 residues. The ends were cut back, 5 bases at V and 0 bases at J, with 11 bases in the middle.